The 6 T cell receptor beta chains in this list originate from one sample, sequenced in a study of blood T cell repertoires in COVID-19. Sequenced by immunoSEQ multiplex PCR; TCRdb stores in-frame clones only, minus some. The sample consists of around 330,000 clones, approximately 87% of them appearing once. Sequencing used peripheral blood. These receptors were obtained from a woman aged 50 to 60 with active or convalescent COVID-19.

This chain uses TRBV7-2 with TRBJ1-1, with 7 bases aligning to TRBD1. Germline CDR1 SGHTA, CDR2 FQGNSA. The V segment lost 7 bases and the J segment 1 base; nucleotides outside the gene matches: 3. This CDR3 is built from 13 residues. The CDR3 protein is CASNRDRNTEAFF. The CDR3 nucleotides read TGTGCCAGCAACAGGGACAGGAACACTGAAGCTTTCTTT.

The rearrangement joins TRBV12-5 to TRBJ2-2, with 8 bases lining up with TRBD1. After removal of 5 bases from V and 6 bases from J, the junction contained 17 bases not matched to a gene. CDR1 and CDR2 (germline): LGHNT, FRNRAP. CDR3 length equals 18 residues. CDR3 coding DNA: TGTGCTAGTGGTCCAGGGACAGGTTCAGGTTTTCTGTCCGGGGAGCTGTTTTTT. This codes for CASGPGTGSGFLSGELFF.

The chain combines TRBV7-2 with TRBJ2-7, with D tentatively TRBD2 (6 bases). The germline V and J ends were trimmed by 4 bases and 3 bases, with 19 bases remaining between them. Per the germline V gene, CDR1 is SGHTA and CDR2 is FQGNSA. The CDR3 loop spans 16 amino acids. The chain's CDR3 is CASSSVGTPSGYEQYF. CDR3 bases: TGTGCCAGCAGCTCCGTTGGGACTCCCTCCGGCTACGAGCAGTACTTC.

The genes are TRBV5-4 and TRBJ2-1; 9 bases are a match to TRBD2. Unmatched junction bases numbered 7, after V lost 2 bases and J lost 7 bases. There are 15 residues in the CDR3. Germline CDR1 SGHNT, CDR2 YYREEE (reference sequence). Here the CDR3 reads CASSFNSGRTNEQFF. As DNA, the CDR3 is TGTGCCAGCAGCTTTAACAGCGGGAGGACAAATGAGCAGTTCTTC.

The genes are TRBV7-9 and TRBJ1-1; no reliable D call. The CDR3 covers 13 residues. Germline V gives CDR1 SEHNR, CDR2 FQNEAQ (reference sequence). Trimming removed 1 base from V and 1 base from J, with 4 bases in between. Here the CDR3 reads CASSLDTNTEAFF. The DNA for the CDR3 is TGTGCCAGCAGCTTAGACACGAACACTGAAGCTTTCTTT.

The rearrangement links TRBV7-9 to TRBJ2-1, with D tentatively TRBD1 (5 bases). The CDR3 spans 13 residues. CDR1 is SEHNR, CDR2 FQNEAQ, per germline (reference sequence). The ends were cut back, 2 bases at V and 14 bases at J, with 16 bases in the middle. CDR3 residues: CASSLSGQGVKFF. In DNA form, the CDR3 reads TGTGCCAGCAGCTTAAGTGGCCAAGGGGTTAAGTTCTTC. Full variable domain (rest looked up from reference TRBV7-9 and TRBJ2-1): DTGVSQNPRHKITKRGQNVTFRCDPISEHNRLYWYRQTLGQGPEFLTYFQNEAQLEKSRLLSDRFSAERPKGSFSTLEIQRTEQGDSAMYLCASSLSGQGVKFFGPGTRLTVL.